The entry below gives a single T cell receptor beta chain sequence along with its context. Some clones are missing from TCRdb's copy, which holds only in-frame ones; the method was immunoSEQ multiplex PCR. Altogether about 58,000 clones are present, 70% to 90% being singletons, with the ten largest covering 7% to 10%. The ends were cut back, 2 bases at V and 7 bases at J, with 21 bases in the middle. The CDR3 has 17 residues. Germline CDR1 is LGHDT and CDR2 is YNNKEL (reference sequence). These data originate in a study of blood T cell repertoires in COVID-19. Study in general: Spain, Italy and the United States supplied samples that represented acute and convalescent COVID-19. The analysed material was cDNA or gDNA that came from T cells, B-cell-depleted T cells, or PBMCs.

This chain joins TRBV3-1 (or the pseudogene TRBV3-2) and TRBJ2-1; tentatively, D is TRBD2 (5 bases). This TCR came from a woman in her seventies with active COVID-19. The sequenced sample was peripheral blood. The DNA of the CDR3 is TGTGCCAGCAGCCAACCCCCCCAGCGGTATGATGTAAATGAGCAGTTCTTC. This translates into CASSQPPQRYDVNEQFF.